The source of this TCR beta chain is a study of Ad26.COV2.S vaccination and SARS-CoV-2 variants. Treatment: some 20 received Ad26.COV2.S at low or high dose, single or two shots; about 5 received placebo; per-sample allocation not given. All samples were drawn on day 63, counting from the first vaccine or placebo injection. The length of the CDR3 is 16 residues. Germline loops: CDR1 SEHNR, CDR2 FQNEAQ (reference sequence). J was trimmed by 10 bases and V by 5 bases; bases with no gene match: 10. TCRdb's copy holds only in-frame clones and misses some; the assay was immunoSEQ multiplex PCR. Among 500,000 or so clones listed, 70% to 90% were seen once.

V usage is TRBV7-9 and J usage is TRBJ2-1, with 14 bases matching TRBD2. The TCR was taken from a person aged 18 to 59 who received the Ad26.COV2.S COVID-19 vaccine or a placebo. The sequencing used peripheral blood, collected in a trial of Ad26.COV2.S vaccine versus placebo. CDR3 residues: CASSPGTSGSWDEQFF. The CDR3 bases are TGTGCCAGCAGCCCCGGGACTAGCGGGAGTTGGGACGAGCAGTTCTTC.